Each of the 19 T cell receptor beta chains below was sequenced from the same sample in a study of OX40 agonist ivuxolimab in advanced cancers. TCRdb keeps only in-frame clones here, not all; method: immunoSEQ multiplex PCR. The table records about 50,000 clones, nearly 95% of them present only once. The specimen was CD4+ or CD8+ T cells sorted from blood, collected in a trial of the OX40 agonist ivuxolimab. These TCRs come from an adult with an advanced solid tumor such as melanoma, head and neck, liver or kidney cancer.

The chain recombines TRBV11-2 with TRBJ2-1; maybe TRBD2 (5 bases). Germline V gives CDR1 SGHAT, CDR2 FQNNGV. The CDR3 runs 15 residues. Trimming shortened V by 3 bases and J by 0 bases, and 9 bases separated the two germline ends. The CDR3 region has the DNA TGTGCCAGCAGCTTCAGCGGTTCCTCCTACAATGAGCAGTTCTTC. It yields the protein CASSFSGSSYNEQFF.

This clone was detected only a few times. The V gene is TRBV5-6, the J gene TRBJ1-6; D might be TRBD1 (6 bases). V lost 4 bases and J 4 bases, leaving 15 bases between the germline ends. The germline gives CDR1 SGHDT, CDR2 YYEEEE. The CDR3 loop spans 16 amino acids. As DNA, the CDR3 is TGTGCCAGCAGCCTGTTCGGACAGCCGTATAATTCACCCCTCCACTTT. Translating gives CASSLFGQPYNSPLHF.

The CDR3 DNA follows: TGTGCCAGCAGTTTATCGCTAGAGGGCTCCTACGAGCAGTACTTC. Its translation: CASSLSLEGSYEQYF. The rearrangement joins TRBV27 to TRBJ2-7; weak D call: TRBD2 (5 bases). Per germline, CDR1 MNHEY and CDR2 SMNVEV (reference sequence). The germline V and J ends were trimmed by 0 bases and 0 bases, with 9 bases remaining between them. The CDR3 extends over 15 amino acids.

This clone was seen just once. The chain recombines TRBV11-2 with TRBJ2-1; D possibly matches TRBD1 or TRBD2 (5 bases each). The CDR3 is 16 residues long. The germline gives CDR1 SGHAT, CDR2 FQNNGV. V lost 5 bases, J lost 1 base, and 15 bases lay in between. Here the CDR3 DNA reads TGTGCCAGCAGCCGAAGAGGGGTGGGGTCCTACAATGAGCAGTTCTTC. Translation: CASSRRGVGSYNEQFF.

This CDR3 reads CASSATQPLTDTQYF. CDR3 DNA: TGCGCCAGCAGCGCAACACAGCCACTCACAGATACGCAGTATTTT. The genes are TRBV5-1 and TRBJ2-3; D uncertain. Between the trimmed V and J ends, which lost 4 bases and 2 bases, there was a span of 14 bases. The length of the CDR3 is 15 residues. Germline assignment: CDR1 SGHRS and CDR2 YFSETQ.

The chain has TRBV4-2 and TRBJ2-6; D remains ambiguous. Trimming pared 0 bases from V and 0 bases from J, leaving 6 bases between. Germline loops: CDR1 LGHNA, CDR2 YNFKEQ. CDR3 length: 16 residues. This CDR3 is CASSQDFNSGANVLTF. In nucleotides, the CDR3 is TGTGCCAGCAGCCAAGATTTCAACTCTGGGGCCAACGTCCTGACTTTC.

With regard to this clone: Other DNA sequences in this sample translate to the same CDR3. The rearrangement joins TRBV27 to TRBJ2-7; TRBD2 is a possible D gene (7 bases). In germline, CDR1 is MNHEY, CDR2 SMNVEV (reference sequence). Trimming removed 5 bases at V and 6 bases at J, with 11 bases between. This CDR3 spans 12 amino acids. The CDR3, as DNA: TGTGCCAGCAGTCTGGGAGGGGGCGAGCAGTACTTC. Translating gives CASSLGGGEQYF.

V is TRBV28 and J is TRBJ2-5, with 13 bases lining up with TRBD2. Unmatched junction bases numbered 6, after V lost 5 bases and J lost 3 bases. Germline V gene lookup returns CDR1 MDHEN and CDR2 SYDVKM. The CDR3 consists of 16 residues. CDR3 coding DNA: TGTGCCAGCAGTCAGACCGGACTAGCGGGAGAAGAGACCCAGTACTTC. Its protein is CASSQTGLAGEETQYF. Full variable domain (outside the CDR3, taken from reference TRBV28 and TRBJ2-5): DVKVTQSSRYLVKRTGEKVFLECVQDMDHENMFWYRQDPGLGLRLIYFSYDVKMKEKGDIPEGYSVSREKKERFSLILESASTNQTSMYLCASSQTGLAGEETQYFGPGTRLLVL.

This chain joins TRBV30 and TRBJ2-7, with 8 bases fitting TRBD2. Losses at the gene ends were 2 bases for V and 3 bases for J; bases not matched to a gene: 12. Germline CDR1 GTSNPN, CDR2 SVGIG (reference sequence). CDR3 length equals 16 residues. The CDR3 DNA reads as TGTGCCTGGAGTCCTCGTGGGGTAGCGGGGTACTACGAGCAGTACTTC. It codes for CAWSPRGVAGYYEQYF.

V is TRBV25-1 and J is TRBJ2-7; the D is unclear. The CDR3 runs to 13 residues. Germline V gene data show CDR1 as MGHDK and CDR2 as SYGVNS. Between the trimmed V and J ends, which lost 2 bases and 2 bases, there was a span of 7 bases. CDR3 region: CASSEGLTYEQYF. The DNA of the CDR3 is TGTGCCAGCAGTGAAGGTCTAACCTACGAGCAGTACTTC.

This rearrangement joins TRBV13 to TRBJ1-1; no reliable D call. This CDR3 region has 17 residues. Looked up from germline, CDR1 is PRHDT and CDR2 is FYEKMQ (reference sequence). V lost 1 base and J lost 4, with 19 bases in between. The CDR3 reads CASSLEGAPLGITEAFF. In DNA form, the CDR3 reads TGTGCCAGCAGCTTAGAAGGTGCCCCTCTAGGAATCACTGAAGCTTTCTTT.

The rearrangement joins TRBV9 to TRBJ2-7, with TRBD2 matching 10 bases. Germline V CDR1 and CDR2: SGDLS, YYNGEE. The CDR3 contains 14 residues. V lost 0 bases, J lost 4 bases, and 1 base stayed unmatched. This chain's CDR3 is CASSVGTSGYEQYF. CDR3 sequence (DNA): TGTGCCAGCAGCGTAGGGACTAGCGGTTACGAGCAGTACTTC. The full variable domain, its missing parts supplied by reference TRBV9 and TRBJ2-7, is DSGVTQTPKHLITATGQRVTLRCSPRSGDLSVYWYQQSLDQGLQFLIQYYNGEERAKGNILERFSAQQFPDLHSELNLSSLELGDSALYFCASSVGTSGYEQYFGPGTRLTVT.

This chain connects TRBV28 to TRBJ2-7; 11 nucleotides match TRBD1. Germline V lookup: CDR1 MDHEN, CDR2 SYDVKM. The CDR3 loop spans 14 amino acids. J lost 6 bases, V lost 6 bases, and 7 bases had no gene match. CDR3 residues: CASSATGTGGEQYF. DNA for the CDR3: TGTGCCAGCAGCGCAACCGGGACAGGGGGCGAGCAGTACTTC.

The rearrangement joins TRBV7-8 to TRBJ2-7; 11 positions match TRBD2. Trimming took 1 base from V and 5 from J; bases not matched to a gene: 1. Germline V gene sequence: CDR1 SGHVS, CDR2 FQNEAQ. The CDR3 is 14 residues long. The DNA of the CDR3 is TGTGCCAGCAGCTTAGTAGCGGGAGGGAACGAGCAGTACTTC. Residues: CASSLVAGGNEQYF.

CDR3 region: CASRVPGASDTQYF. In DNA, the CDR3 is TGTGCCAGCAGGGTCCCCGGGGCATCAGATACGCAGTATTTT. The rearrangement joins TRBV2 to TRBJ2-3; perhaps D is TRBD1 or TRBD2 (5 bases each). Looked up from germline, CDR1 is SNHLY and CDR2 is FYNNEI. The length of the CDR3 is 14 residues. The ends were cut back, 6 bases at V and 4 bases at J, with 14 bases in the middle. The full variable domain, completed using reference TRBV2 and TRBJ2-3, is EPEVTQTPSHQVTQMGQEVILRCVPISNHLYFYWYRQILGQKVEFLVSFYNNEISEKSEIFDDQFSVERPDGSNFTLKIRSTKLEDSAMYFCASRVPGASDTQYFGPGTRLTVL.

V is TRBV5-3 and J is TRBJ2-7, with a tentative D call TRBD2 (5 bases). TRBV5-3 counts as an open reading frame of uncertain function. The V and J ends lost 3 bases and 4 bases respectively, with 20 bases between them. CDR3 size: 16 residues. DNA for the CDR3: TGTGCCAGAAGCTCCGCTATCGTTAGCGTCCCGTACGAGCAGTACTTC. Protein sequence: CARSSAIVSVPYEQYF.

This clone was recorded only once. This chain joins TRBV6-5 and TRBJ2-7; tentative D call: TRBD1 (6 bases). The germline CDR1 and CDR2 sequences are MNHEY and SVGAGI. This CDR3 region has 13 residues. Trimming removed 7 bases from V and 5 bases from J, with 15 bases in between. This CDR3 is CASNPGESHEQYF. The CDR3, as DNA: TGTGCCAGCAACCCAGGGGAGTCCCACGAGCAGTACTTC.

This chain connects TRBV29-1 to TRBJ2-7, with D perhaps given as TRBD1 or TRBD2 (5 bases each). The germline V gene has CDR1 SQVTM and CDR2 ANQGSEA. The length of the CDR3 is 14 residues. V lost 3 bases, J lost 0 bases, and 12 bases lay in between. CDR3 bases: TGCAGCGTTGATGAGGGGACGAGCTCCTACGAGCAGTACTTC. As protein: CSVDEGTSSYEQYF.

CDR3 DNA sequence: TGTGCCAGCAGTTTATATGCGACAGGCGACCAAGAGACCCAGTACTTC. Translating it yields CASSLYATGDQETQYF. The chain recombines TRBV28 with TRBJ2-5, with D possibly TRBD1 on 6 matching bases. Trimming took 1 base from V and 0 from J, leaving 12 bases between them. Germline V gene sequence: CDR1 MDHEN, CDR2 SYDVKM. CDR3 length: 16 amino acids.